A single sample gave rise to the 28 T cell receptor beta chains below, sequenced in a study of T cell responses to AZD1222 COVID-19 vaccine. Libraries were prepared by immunoSEQ multiplex PCR; TCRdb keeps only in-frame clonotypes and omits some of them. The table lists approximately 79,000 clones, 88% of them singletons. Sequencing used peripheral blood, obtained on day 0 of AZD1222 vaccination. These receptors were obtained from an adult in good health.

This sequence joins TRBV19 and TRBJ2-3, with D perhaps matching TRBD2 (5 bases). CDR3 length equals 17 residues. The V gene's germline CDR1 is LNHDA and CDR2 SQIVND (reference sequence). Between the trimmed V and J ends, which lost 1 base and 1 base, there was a span of 15 bases. The CDR3 bases are TGTGCCAGTAGTATAGTTCTTCTTGGGAGAGGCACAGATACGCAGTATTTT. Translation: CASSIVLLGRGTDTQYF.

V is TRBV19 and J is TRBJ1-5, with 7 bases that match TRBD1. J was trimmed by 9 bases and V by 3 bases; bases with no gene match: 8. CDR1 is LNHDA and CDR2 is SQIVND in the germline V gene (reference sequence). This CDR3 is built from 14 residues. The CDR3 loop is CASSMNRGVTPQHF. The CDR3, as DNA: TGTGCCAGTAGTATGAACAGGGGAGTCACGCCCCAGCATTTT.

The chain employs TRBV19 and TRBJ1-5; 7 bases map to TRBD1. The ends lost 4 bases at V and 3 bases at J; junction bases unmatched: 3. The CDR3 covers 14 residues. Germline V CDR1 and CDR2: LNHDA, SQIVND (reference sequence). The CDR3 is CASSRGQFNQPQHF. CDR3 DNA sequence: TGTGCCAGTAGTAGGGGACAGTTCAATCAGCCCCAGCATTTT.

The gene calls are TRBV20-1 and TRBJ1-6, with D maybe TRBD1 (5 bases). Between the trimmed V and J ends, which lost 3 bases and 5 bases, there was a span of 14 bases. Germline loops: CDR1 DFQATT, CDR2 SNEGSKA (reference sequence). This CDR3 has 15 residues. The CDR3 spells CSASRAEGDNSPLHF. The CDR3, as DNA: TGCAGTGCTAGTAGGGCCGAAGGGGATAATTCACCCCTCCACTTT.

The J gene is TRBJ2-3, the V gene TRBV4-1, with 7 nucleotides matching TRBD2. V lost 3 bases, J lost 3 bases, and 9 bases stayed unmatched. CDR1 and CDR2 (germline): MGHRA, YSYEKL. The CDR3 is 16 residues long. The CDR3 bases are TGCGCCAGCAGCCACAGAGCGGGACGGGGTACAGATACGCAGTATTTT. Residues: CASSHRAGRGTDTQYF.

This chain links TRBV6-4 with TRBJ1-2; 12 positions agree with TRBD1. The germline gives CDR1 MRHNA, CDR2 SNTAGT. CDR3 length: 13 amino acids. V gave up 6 bases and J gave up 10 bases; unmatched junction bases: 6. This chain's CDR3 is CASSSGTGGPYTF. The CDR3 region has the DNA TGTGCCAGCAGCTCCGGGACAGGGGGCCCCTACACCTTC.

The rearrangement links TRBV5-1 to TRBJ1-1; 7 bases align to TRBD1. In germline, CDR1 is SGHRS, CDR2 YFSETQ. The V gene end was trimmed by 0 bases and the J gene end by 0 bases; junction bases not matched to a gene: 5. The CDR3 contains 16 residues. This CDR3 is CASSLDGTAMNTEAFF. As DNA, the CDR3 is TGCGCCAGCAGCTTGGATGGGACAGCTATGAACACTGAAGCTTTCTTT.

The chain is built from TRBV5-4 and TRBJ2-1; TRBD2 agrees at 11 bases. The CDR3 is made up of 16 amino acids. Losses at the gene ends were 4 bases for V and 3 bases for J; bases not matched to a gene: 6. From germline, CDR1 is SGHNT and CDR2 YYREEE (reference sequence). The CDR3 sequence: CASSPPTSGNYNEQFF. CDR3 coding DNA: TGTGCCAGCAGCCCACCGACTAGCGGGAACTACAATGAGCAGTTCTTC.

This sequence joins TRBV5-1 and TRBJ2-3; D remains ambiguous. This CDR3 contains 15 residues. Trimming stripped 4 bases from V and 4 bases from J, with 16 bases between. Germline-derived CDR1 and CDR2 are SGHRS and YFSETQ. This CDR3 reads CASSRTEFRADTQYF. CDR3 nucleotide sequence: TGCGCCAGCAGCCGGACGGAGTTTCGGGCAGATACGCAGTATTTT.

The J gene is TRBJ1-2, the V gene TRBV29-1; D is unresolved. Trimming stripped 6 bases from V and 6 bases from J, with 8 bases between. The CDR3 covers 10 residues. CDR1 is SQVTM, CDR2 ANQGSEA, per germline. The chain's CDR3 is CSVSSDGYTF. The DNA for the CDR3 is TGCAGCGTGAGCAGCGATGGCTACACCTTC.

This chain connects TRBV6-5 to TRBJ1-1; D uncertain. The CDR3 has 15 residues. Germline-derived CDR1 and CDR2 are MNHEY and SVGAGI. Trimming removed 1 base from V and 6 bases from J, with 15 bases in between. The CDR3: CASSYYLGDAAEAFF. CDR3 DNA: TGTGCCAGCAGTTACTACCTGGGAGATGCGGCTGAAGCTTTCTTT.

The chain has TRBV6-5 and TRBJ2-3; 7 bases map to TRBD2. This CDR3 is 16 amino acids long. Germline CDR1 reads MNHEY; CDR2 reads SVGAGI. V lost 0 bases, J lost 0 bases, and 3 bases stayed unmatched. The CDR3: CASSYSVGLSTDTQYF. The CDR3 DNA reads TGTGCCAGCAGTTACTCGGTGGGACTAAGCACAGATACGCAGTATTTT.

This sequence joins TRBV29-1 and TRBJ2-3; D not resolved. The V end was cut by 6 bases, the J end by 2 bases, with 12 bases between. This CDR3 comprises 13 residues. Germline CDR1 SQVTM, CDR2 ANQGSEA. The CDR3 bases are TGCAGCGTCGCCGGGTTATACACAGATACGCAGTATTTT. Residues: CSVAGLYTDTQYF.

V is TRBV28 and J is TRBJ1-1; D is ambiguous. V lost 8 bases, J lost 4 bases, and 11 bases lay in between. The CDR3 is 12 amino acids. Germline assignment: CDR1 MDHEN and CDR2 SYDVKM. CDR3 loop: CASGIYSTEAFF. Here the CDR3 DNA reads TGTGCCAGCGGCATATACAGCACTGAAGCTTTCTTT.

This chain joins TRBV7-3 and TRBJ1-1; a weak D match, TRBD1 (6 bases). The V gene lost 2 bases and the J gene lost 4 bases, with 8 bases spanning the gap. The CDR3 has 13 residues. Germline CDR1 SGHTA, CDR2 FQGTGA. The CDR3 reads CASSLSGATEAFF. The CDR3 bases are TGTGCCAGCAGCTTATCGGGGGCCACTGAAGCTTTCTTT.

V and J are TRBV19 and TRBJ2-4; 11 bases are shared with TRBD2. J lost 7 bases, V lost 5 bases, and 16 bases had no gene match. The germline V gene encodes CDR1 LNHDA and CDR2 SQIVND (reference sequence). The CDR3 is 18 amino acids. DNA for the CDR3: TGTGCCAGTAGTTTGGCGGCTTTAGCGGGAGGGTGGGGTAACATTCAGTACTTC. It encodes CASSLAALAGGWGNIQYF.

This chain joins TRBV3-1 (or the pseudogene TRBV3-2) and TRBJ2-3; 10 positions match TRBD2. CDR3 length: 15 amino acids. The V segment lost 6 bases and the J segment 4 bases; nucleotides outside the gene matches: 7. Germline CDR1 and CDR2: LGHDT and YNNKEL (reference sequence). CDR3 nucleotide sequence: TGTGCCAGCAGAACTACTAGCGGGATAGCAGATACGCAGTATTTT. As protein: CASRTTSGIADTQYF.

The chain combines TRBV18 with TRBJ1-2; no firm D call. This CDR3 is 17 amino acids long. The V gene's germline CDR1 is KGHSH and CDR2 LQKENI. The V and J ends lost 2 bases and 4 bases respectively, with 20 bases between them. In DNA form, the CDR3 reads TGTGCCAGCTCACCAGGAGTGGCAGGTTTCCTGGTCTATGGCTACACCTTC. Translating it yields CASSPGVAGFLVYGYTF.

The chain links TRBV2 to TRBJ1-5, with D perhaps TRBD1 (6 bases). The CDR3 loop spans 14 amino acids. In germline, CDR1 is SNHLY, CDR2 FYNNEI. V was shortened by 7 bases and J by 1 base, with 11 bases between the two germline ends. Written as DNA, the CDR3 is TGTGCCAGCAAAGACAGGCTAAGCAATCAGCCCCAGCATTTT. This encodes CASKDRLSNQPQHF.

This chain connects TRBV24-1 to TRBJ2-1; D is uncertain. Deletions cut 2 bases from V and 9 bases from J, with 13 bases between. Germline CDR1 is KGHDR and CDR2 is SFDVKD. The CDR3 loop spans 14 amino acids. The CDR3 reads CATSDSPTTAEQFF. The CDR3 coding sequence is TGTGCCACCAGTGATTCCCCCACCACAGCTGAGCAGTTCTTC.

This clone occurred a few times. This sequence joins TRBV5-1 and TRBJ2-7; TRBD1 agrees at 9 bases. Germline V gene lookup returns CDR1 SGHRS and CDR2 YFSETQ. V shed 0 bases, J shed 3 bases, and the junction held 4 bases outside the gene matches. The CDR3 runs 15 residues. The CDR3 nucleotides read TGCGCCAGCAGCTTGGCCGAGGGACAGGGCTACGAGCAGTACTTC. It specifies CASSLAEGQGYEQYF.

This chain joins TRBV28 and TRBJ1-2, with 7 bases identical to TRBD1. The CDR3 loop spans 13 amino acids. The ends lost 6 bases at V and 6 bases at J; junction bases unmatched: 7. CDR1 and CDR2 (germline): MDHEN, SYDVKM. The CDR3 coding sequence is TGTGCCAGCAGAGCGACAGGGAGGGATGGCTACACCTTC. It is translated as CASRATGRDGYTF.

The chain has TRBV5-6 and TRBJ2-5; TRBD1 matches at 7 bases. The CDR3 has 13 amino acids. V gave up 1 base and J gave up 4 bases; unmatched junction bases: 1. Germline CDR1 is SGHDT and CDR2 is YYEEEE. The DNA for the CDR3 is TGTGCCAGCAGCTTGAGGACAGGAGAGACCCAGTACTTC. Translation: CASSLRTGETQYF.

The chain has TRBV29-1 and TRBJ1-5, with D maybe TRBD1 (6 bases). This CDR3 spans 13 amino acids. Trimming took off 5 bases at V and 3 bases at J, with 11 bases between the two ends. From germline, CDR1 is SQVTM and CDR2 ANQGSEA. DNA for the CDR3: TGCAGCGTTAGAGGGGGTAACAATCAGCCCCAGCATTTT. It is translated as CSVRGGNNQPQHF.

The V and J genes are TRBV28 and TRBJ1-2; no clear D. This CDR3 has 11 residues. Trimming cost V 8 bases and J 8 bases, with 12 bases left between them. Germline-derived CDR1 and CDR2 are MDHEN and SYDVKM. CDR3 amino acids: CASGNKAGYTF. DNA of the CDR3: TGTGCCAGCGGGAATAAAGCCGGCTACACCTTC.

The chain recombines TRBV18 with TRBJ2-2, with TRBD1 matching 7 bases. Per germline, CDR1 KGHSH and CDR2 LQKENI. This CDR3 spans 16 amino acids. The V and J ends lost 4 bases and 0 bases, in that order; junction bases with no gene match: 5. The CDR3 is CASSLRGTANTGELFF. The CDR3 nucleotides are TGTGCCAGCTCACTAAGAGGGACAGCGAACACCGGGGAGCTGTTTTTT.

This clone was observed once. The rearrangement joins TRBV7-2 to TRBJ2-3; D possibly matches TRBD1 or TRBD2 (5 bases each). CDR3 length equals 15 residues. Trimming removed 2 bases from V and 4 bases from J, with 13 bases in between. CDR1 and CDR2 from the germline V gene are SGHTA and FQGNSA. CDR3 residues: CASSLQGVGSDTQYF. Here the CDR3 DNA reads TGTGCCAGCAGCTTACAGGGAGTCGGGTCAGATACGCAGTATTTT.

The chain carries TRBV5-4 and TRBJ1-1; 7 nucleotides agree with TRBD1. The ends lost 5 bases at V and 1 base at J; junction bases unmatched: 8. The CDR3 covers 15 residues. Germline values: CDR1 SGHNT, CDR2 YYREEE (reference sequence). The CDR3 DNA reads as TGTGCCAGCAGGACGCCGGGACAGACGAACACTGAAGCTTTCTTT. It translates to CASRTPGQTNTEAFF.